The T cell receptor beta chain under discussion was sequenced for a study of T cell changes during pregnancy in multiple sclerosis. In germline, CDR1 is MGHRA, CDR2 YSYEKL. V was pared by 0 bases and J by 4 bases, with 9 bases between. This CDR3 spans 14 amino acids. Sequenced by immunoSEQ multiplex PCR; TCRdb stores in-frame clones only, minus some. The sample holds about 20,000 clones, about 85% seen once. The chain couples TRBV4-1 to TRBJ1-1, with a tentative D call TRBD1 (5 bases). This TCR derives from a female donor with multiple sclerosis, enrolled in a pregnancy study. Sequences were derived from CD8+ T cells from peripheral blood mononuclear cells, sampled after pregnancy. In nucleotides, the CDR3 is TGCGCCAGCAGCCAAGATTGGGGGGTCACTGAAGCTTTCTTT. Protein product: CASSQDWGVTEAFF.